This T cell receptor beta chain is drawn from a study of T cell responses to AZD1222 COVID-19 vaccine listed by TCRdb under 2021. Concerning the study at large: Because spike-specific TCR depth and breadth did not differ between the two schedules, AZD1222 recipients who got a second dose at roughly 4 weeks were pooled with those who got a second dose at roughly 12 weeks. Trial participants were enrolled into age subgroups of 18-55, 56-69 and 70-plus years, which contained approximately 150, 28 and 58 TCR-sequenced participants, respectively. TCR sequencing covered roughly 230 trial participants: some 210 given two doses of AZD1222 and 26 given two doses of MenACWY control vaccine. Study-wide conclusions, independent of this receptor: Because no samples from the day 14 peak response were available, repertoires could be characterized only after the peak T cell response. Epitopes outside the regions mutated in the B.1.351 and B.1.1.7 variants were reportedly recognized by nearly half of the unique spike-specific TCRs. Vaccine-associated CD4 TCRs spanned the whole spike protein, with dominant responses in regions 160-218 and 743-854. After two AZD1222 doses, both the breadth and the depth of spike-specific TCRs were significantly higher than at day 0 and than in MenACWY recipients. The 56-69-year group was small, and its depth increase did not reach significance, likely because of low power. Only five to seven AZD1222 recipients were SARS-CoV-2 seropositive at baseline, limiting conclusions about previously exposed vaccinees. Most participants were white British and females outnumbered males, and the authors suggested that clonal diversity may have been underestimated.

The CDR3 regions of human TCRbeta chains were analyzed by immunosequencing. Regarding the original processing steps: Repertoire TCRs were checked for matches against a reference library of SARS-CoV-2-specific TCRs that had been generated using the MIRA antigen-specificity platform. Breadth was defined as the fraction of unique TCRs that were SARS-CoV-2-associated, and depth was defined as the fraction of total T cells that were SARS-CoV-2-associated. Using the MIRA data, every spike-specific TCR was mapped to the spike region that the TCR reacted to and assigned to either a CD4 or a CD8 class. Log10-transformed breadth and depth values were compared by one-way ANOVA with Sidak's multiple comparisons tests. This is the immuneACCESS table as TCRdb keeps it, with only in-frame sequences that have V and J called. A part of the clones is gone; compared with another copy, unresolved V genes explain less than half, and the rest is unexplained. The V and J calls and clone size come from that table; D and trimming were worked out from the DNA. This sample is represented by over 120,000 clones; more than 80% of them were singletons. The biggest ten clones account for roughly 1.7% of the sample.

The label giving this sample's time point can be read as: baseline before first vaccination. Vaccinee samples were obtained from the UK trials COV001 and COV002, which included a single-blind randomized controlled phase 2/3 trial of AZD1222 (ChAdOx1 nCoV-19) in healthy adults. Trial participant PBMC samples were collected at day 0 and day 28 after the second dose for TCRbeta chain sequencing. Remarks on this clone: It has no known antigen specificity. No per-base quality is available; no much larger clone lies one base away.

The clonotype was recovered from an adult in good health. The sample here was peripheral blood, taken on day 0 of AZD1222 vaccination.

The DNA sequence is TGCAGCGTGCGGGACCAGGGAGGGGCTTTCTTT. Its protein product is CSVRDQGGAFF. The V and J segments used are TRBV29-1 and TRBJ1-1; the D gene is perhaps TRBD1, on 5 matching bases. Including cysteine and phenylalanine, the CDR3 has 11 amino acids. This entry keeps only the CDR3 DNA: 33 bases, framed from base 1. Trimming at the junction amounts to 6 bases on V and 11 bases on J, and the germline ends lie 16 bases apart. CDR1 and CDR2 are read off the germline V gene as SQVTM and ANQGSEA.